This T cell receptor (beta chain) was captured by sequencing in a study of OX40 agonist ivuxolimab in advanced cancers. Study context: Patients got intravenous ivuxolimab at 0.01 to 10 mg/kg every 2 weeks. Aged 23 to 79 with a mean of 60 years, they were almost 85% male.

TCRdb's table, derived via immunoSEQ multiplex PCR, lists solely in-frame clones and lacks some. The sample shows 75,000 to 95,000 clones, around 92% of them seen only once. About this clone: Its target is not known.

V was trimmed by 0 bases and J by 4 bases, leaving 19 bases between them. The CDR3 runs 18 residues. Germline CDR1 and CDR2: LGHNA and YSLEER. Points from the study as a whole: In the 0.1 to 3.0 mg/kg range, CD4+ and CD8+ blood T cells had expanded clonally by week 6. The study found that CD8+ T cells averaged more expanded clones than CD4+.

The sequence came from an adult with an advanced solid tumor such as melanoma, head and neck, liver or kidney cancer. The sequences come from CD4+ or CD8+ T cells sorted from blood, collected in a trial of the OX40 agonist ivuxolimab. V gene TRBV4-3 combines with J gene TRBJ1-3; D remains unclear. The CDR3 is CASSQDFKFAAGGNTIYF. Written as DNA, the CDR3 is TGCGCCAGCAGCCAAGATTTCAAGTTTGCGGCAGGAGGAAACACCATATATTTT.